This T cell receptor (beta chain) was found in a study of regulatory T cells in long-lasting Graves disease. Study details: Duration of antithyroid drug therapy among newly diagnosed Graves' patients was under 3 months.

Investigators prepared the TCR beta libraries by applying iRepertoire HTBI primers and Arm-PCR of CDR3 regions. TCRdb reprocessed the multiplex PCR reads with MiXCR, giving one entry per CDR3 protein. The data show hundreds of thousands of distinct CDR3 sequences, 16% seen once. This clonotype was seen repeatedly, ten times or more. The target antigen is unknown. Overall study results and limits: Graves' patients with persistent disease showed TCR diversity lower than patients newly diagnosed.

Noted time point: newly diagnosed GD, antithyroid drugs for less than 3 months. There was RNA extracted from PBMCs, and the TCR library was made from it. The same sample was also studied in work on T cells in Graves' hyperthyroidism and ophthalmopathy. From that study: Criteria for exclusion of patients were uncontrolled infection, other autoimmune disease, pregnancy or lactation.

The clonotype originates from a woman in her 30s with Graves disease. The input for sequencing was peripheral blood mononuclear cells (PBMCs), taken at new diagnosis, from a patient treated with antithyroid drugs.

As DNA, the CDR3 is TGTGCCAGCAGCTTGGGGGGCATTGATTCACCCCTCCACTTT. Translated, it gives CASSLGGIDSPLHF. The V call is TRBV7-3, the J call TRBJ1-6, with TRBD1 as a possible D gene (6 bases). The CDR3 runs to 14 residues. With 3 bases removed from V and 8 bases from J, the gap between germline ends came to 11 bases. Per the germline V gene, CDR1 is SGHTA and CDR2 is FQGTGA.